The subject of this entry is one T cell receptor beta chain. Sequenced by immunoSEQ multiplex PCR; TCRdb stores in-frame clones only, minus some. The data show fewer than 2.5 million clones, 93% seen once. The data belong to a study of shared clonotypes between healthy human individuals. Study-level background: Aged 18 to 49, the donors were a couple of women and a few men.

Between the trimmed V and J ends, which lost 5 bases and 6 bases, there was a span of 20 bases. Germline V gives CDR1 LNHDA, CDR2 SQIVND (reference sequence). This CDR3 is built from 15 residues. This TCR came from a man younger than 35 in good health. Some clones in this sample may be carry-over from other donors' samples. The gene calls are TRBV19 and TRBJ2-7; D is undetermined. Source material: naive CD4+ T cells from PBMCs. The subset denotes: CD45RA+ positively selected. The CDR3 DNA reads as TGTGCCAGTAGTCCCCAATCCGAAAGGTTTTTCGAGCAGTACTTC. Translation: CASSPQSERFFEQYF.